The source of this T cell receptor (beta chain) is a study of T cell changes during pregnancy in multiple sclerosis. V dropped 9 bases and J dropped 0 bases, with 15 bases sitting between them. Looked up from germline, CDR1 is SGHVS and CDR2 is FQNEAQ. The CDR3 runs 14 residues. Sequencing used immunoSEQ multiplex PCR; TCRdb keeps in-frame clones, though not all of them. This sample has tens of thousands of clones, with over 85% found just once. The chain is built from TRBV7-8 and TRBJ2-7; D may be TRBD2 (6 bases). This sequence was found in a female donor with multiple sclerosis, enrolled in a pregnancy study. Sequencing was performed on CD4+ T cells from peripheral blood mononuclear cells, taken before pregnancy. DNA of the CDR3: TGTGCCAGTTCTCGGGGGTTAAGCTCCTACGAGCAGTACTTC. Amino acid sequence: CASSRGLSSYEQYF.